The entry below gives a single T cell receptor beta chain sequence along with its context. This clonotype has just a few counts. The antigen it binds to is not known. No much larger clone is present one base from it, and per-base qualities are unavailable. Libraries came from 5' RACE. The run used an Illumina HiSeq 2000. Template switching added a universal primer binding site, and the final cDNA carried a unique molecular identifier that allowed TCR cDNA molecules to be counted accurately. First-strand cDNA for TCR alpha and beta chains was synthesized from specific primers in the conserved constant-segment region. To control for contamination, every cDNA library carried two barcodes: a SMART-Mk sample barcode plus Illumina barcodes. TruSeq adapter sequences along with Illumina sample barcodes were introduced in two successive PCR steps. Sequencing of the TCR alpha and beta cDNA libraries was done on the Illumina HiSeq platform using custom primers. Concerning the study's data processing: MiGEC was used to process raw reads and extract unique molecular identifiers, and MiXCR was used to find CDR3 positions. Recombination models were inferred per individual with the repgenHMM and IGoR tools using an EM algorithm. Shared clonotype analysis was performed with the tcR package in R, normalizing sharing by the product of cloneset sizes. To study raw recombination without the effects of thymic and clonal selection, out-of-frame nonproductive sequences were analyzed. Using fastp trimming at Q25 and MiXCR clonotype assembly, TCRdb reanalyzed the public sequencing data and kept in-frame beta chains. Every CDR3 protein is listed once, alongside the most common genes and DNA of its rows. The V and J calls follow TCRdb's processing rather than the paper's. The sample has about 720,000 distinct CDR3 sequences on record, 8.6% of them singletons. 0.75% to 1% of the sample belongs to the ten largest clones.

V trim: 4 bases; J trim: 6 bases; unmatched bases: 1. Reading from cysteine to phenylalanine, the CDR3 counts 12 amino acids. Of all the DNA, just the CDR3 is kept, 36 bases in frame from base 1. Every donor was a healthy Caucasian. Three pairs of female monozygotic twins, all aged roughly 18 to 30 years, made up the twin cohort. The RNA used for TCR libraries was isolated from peripheral blood mononuclear cells. The sample is drawn from a study of identical twins (dated by TCRdb to 2015 to 2016). In terms of the full investigation: To test whether fetal clonotypes persist, the study used deep sequencing on TCR alpha and beta repertoires from monozygotic twins, unrelated adults of various ages, and cord blood. Replicate twin experiments were performed at different times using different library preparation protocols to rule out contamination. Paper-wide results and their limitations: Because the same donors could not be followed over many years, the conclusions relied on cross-sectional statistical analysis. Fewer insertions were carried by abundant cord blood beta clonotypes, a similar but weaker trend appeared in young adult naive repertoires, and no such trend appeared in memory repertoires. Compared with coincidental sharing between unrelated individuals, out-of-frame TCR alpha sequences shared between twins showed an excess of sequences with low generation probability. In monozygotic twins, recombination models systematically underestimated out-of-frame TCR alpha sharing, but the models matched the sharing seen between unrelated individuals. Zero-insertion analyses could be partly confounded by invariant T cells such as MAIT and iNKT, though diverse VJ usage argued against such confounding for most clonotypes. The excess sharing between twins in beta out-of-frame sequences was weaker because fewer shared sequences reduced the signal-to-noise ratio.

These data were also reused for a study on yellow fever vaccine responses in identical twins. The second paper further reports: According to the authors, in identical twins the way T cells responded to vaccination appeared partly convergent and partly personalized. Focusing on identical twins, the study followed the T cell clones that responded to the vaccine, and did so with precision.

This receptor was taken from a woman in her late teens or twenties in good health. Specimen: PBMCs. The V and J genes are TRBV12-3 or TRBV12-4 and TRBJ1-2, with TRBD1 identical over 8 junction bases. The DNA sequence is as follows: TGTGCCAGCAGTTGGACAGGGAATGGCTACACCTTC. The resulting protein is CASSWTGNGYTF.